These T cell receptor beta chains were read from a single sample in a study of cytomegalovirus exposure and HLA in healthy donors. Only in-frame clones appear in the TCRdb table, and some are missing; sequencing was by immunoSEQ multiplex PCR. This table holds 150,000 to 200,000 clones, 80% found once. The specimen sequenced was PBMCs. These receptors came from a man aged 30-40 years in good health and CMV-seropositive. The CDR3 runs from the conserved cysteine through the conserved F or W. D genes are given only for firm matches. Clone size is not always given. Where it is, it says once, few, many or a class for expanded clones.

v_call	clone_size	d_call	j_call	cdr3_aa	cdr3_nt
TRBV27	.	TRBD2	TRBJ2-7	CASSLVASGSSYEQYF	TGTGCCAGCAGTTTAGTCGCTAGCGGATCCTCCTACGAGCAGTACTTC
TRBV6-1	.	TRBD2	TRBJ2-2	CASDGGSGELFF	TGTGCCAGTGACGGGGGGTCCGGGGAGCTGTTTTTT
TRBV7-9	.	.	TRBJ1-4	CASSLIVGGDPTTNEKLFF	TGTGCCAGCAGCTTGATTGTCGGGGGGGATCCAACAACTAATGAAAAACTGTTTTTT
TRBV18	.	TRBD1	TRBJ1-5	CASSQRDSSYSNQPQHF	TGTGCCAGCTCACAACGGGACAGCAGTTATAGCAATCAGCCCCAGCATTTT
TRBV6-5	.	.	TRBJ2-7	CASSETGRENYEQYF	TGTGCCAGCAGCGAAACAGGGCGGGAGAACTACGAGCAGTACTTC
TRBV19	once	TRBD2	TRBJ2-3	CASSIGLAGTTDTQYF	TGTGCCAGTAGTATAGGGCTAGCGGGCACCACAGATACGCAGTATTTT
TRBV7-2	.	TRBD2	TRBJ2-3	CASSRGLAGDTQYF	TGTGCCAGCAGCAGGGGACTAGCTGGAGATACGCAGTATTTT
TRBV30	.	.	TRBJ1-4	CAWSVLATNEKLFF	TGTGCCTGGAGTGTACTGGCAACTAATGAAAAACTGTTTTTT
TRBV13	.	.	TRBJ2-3	CASSLIPDRGDTQYF	TGTGCCAGCAGCTTAATTCCAGACCGAGGAGATACGCAGTATTTT
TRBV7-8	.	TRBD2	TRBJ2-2	CASSLALAGNTGELFF	TGTGCCAGCAGCTTAGCGCTAGCGGGAAACACCGGGGAGCTGTTTTTT
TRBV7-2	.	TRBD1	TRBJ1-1	CASSWGQGNTEAFF	TGTGCCAGCAGCTGGGGACAGGGGAACACTGAAGCTTTCTTT
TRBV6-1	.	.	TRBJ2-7	CASTVDRSPTYEQYF	TGTGCCAGCACAGTAGACAGGTCTCCGACCTACGAGCAGTACTTC
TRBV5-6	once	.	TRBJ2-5	CASSSQETQYF	TGTGCCAGCAGCTCTCAAGAGACCCAGTACTTC
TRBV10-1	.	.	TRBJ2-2	CASNPGVASTGELFF	TGCGCCAGCAACCCGGGGGTAGCGAGCACCGGGGAGCTGTTTTTT
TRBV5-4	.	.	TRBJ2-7	CASRTAGSYEQYF	TGTGCCAGCAGAACGGCGGGGTCTTACGAGCAGTACTTC
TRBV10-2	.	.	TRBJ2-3	CASSPTRVTDTQYF	TGCGCCAGCTCCCCCACCAGGGTCACAGATACGCAGTATTTT
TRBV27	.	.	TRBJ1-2	CASSPDSRWGGYTF	TGTGCCAGCAGTCCGGACAGCCGATGGGGGGGCTACACCTTC
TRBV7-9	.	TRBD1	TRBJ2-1	CASSSGQGTYNEQFF	TGTGCCAGCAGCTCCGGACAGGGCACCTACAATGAGCAGTTCTTC
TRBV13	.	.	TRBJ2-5	CASSLGPGETQYF	TGTGCCAGCAGCTTAGGCCCCGGGGAGACCCAGTACTTC
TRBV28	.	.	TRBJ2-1	CASREVGSNEQFF	TGTGCCAGCAGGGAAGTGGGGAGCAATGAGCAGTTCTTC
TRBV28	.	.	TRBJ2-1	CASSLSPSDSARDTEQFF	TGTGCCAGCAGTTTGAGCCCCAGTGATTCAGCGCGGGATACTGAGCAGTTCTTC
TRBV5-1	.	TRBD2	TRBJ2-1	CASSLRLAGSYNEQFF	TGCGCCAGCAGCCTAAGACTAGCAGGCTCCTACAATGAGCAGTTCTTC
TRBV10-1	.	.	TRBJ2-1	CASSESFGGYNEQFF	TGCGCCAGCTCTGAGAGTTTCGGGGGCTACAATGAGCAGTTCTTC
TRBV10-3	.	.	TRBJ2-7	CAISDEGDTYEQYF	TGTGCCATCAGTGATGAGGGGGACACCTACGAGCAGTACTTC
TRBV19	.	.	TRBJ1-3	CAPIGLVGAGNTIYF	TGTGCCCCTATTGGATTGGTAGGGGCAGGAAACACCATATATTTT
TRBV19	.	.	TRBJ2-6	CASSSTVRGANVLTF	TGTGCCAGTAGTTCTACCGTCCGGGGGGCCAACGTCCTGACTTTC
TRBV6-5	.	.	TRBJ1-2	CASSYRDRPNYGYTF	TGTGCCAGCAGTTACCGTGACAGACCTAACTATGGCTACACCTTC
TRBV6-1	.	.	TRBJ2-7	CASSEMLASVYEQYF	TGTGCCAGCAGTGAAATGTTAGCGTCGGTCTACGAGCAGTACTTC
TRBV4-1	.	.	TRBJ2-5	CASSQRAGGETQYF	TGCGCCAGCAGCCAACGAGCGGGTGGGGAGACCCAGTACTTC